The next 22 T cell receptor beta chains were all read from a single sample in a study of cytomegalovirus exposure and HLA in healthy donors. The study ran its PCR with 60 Vbeta and 13 Jbeta primers. The protocol was immunoSEQ multiplex PCR, while the TCRdb copy is restricted to in-frame clones and leaves out a portion. This sample has roughly 120,000 clones, with 80% found just once. Sequencing used PBMCs. These receptors were taken from a male donor in good health and CMV-seronegative.

V and J are TRBV6-4 and TRBJ2-2, with 9 positions matching TRBD2. The germline V gene encodes CDR1 MRHNA and CDR2 SNTAGT. The CDR3 loop spans 17 amino acids. V was pared by 4 bases and J by 1 base, with 7 bases of the junction left unmatched. The CDR3 sequence is CASSVSSGGQNTGELFF. In DNA, the CDR3 is TGTGCCAGCAGTGTGAGTAGCGGGGGCCAGAACACCGGGGAGCTGTTTTTT.

This clone turned up a few times. This rearrangement joins TRBV7-8 to TRBJ1-1; TRBD1 aligns across 7 bases. The V gene's germline CDR1 is SGHVS and CDR2 FQNEAQ. The CDR3 spans 14 residues. Trimming took 1 base from V and 4 from J; bases not matched to a gene: 3. CDR3 in DNA: TGTGCCAGCAGCTTAGTCTCAGGGGGCACTGAAGCTTTCTTT. This gives the protein CASSLVSGGTEAFF.

The V gene is TRBV6-1, the J gene TRBJ2-5; a weak D match, TRBD2 (6 bases). The V and J ends lost 1 base and 2 bases respectively, with 11 bases between them. Per germline, CDR1 MNHNS and CDR2 SASEGT. The CDR3 consists of 15 residues. CDR3 in amino acids: CASSEELGLQETQYF. For the CDR3, the DNA is TGTGCCAGCAGTGAAGAACTCGGACTACAAGAGACCCAGTACTTC.

This chain connects TRBV6-6 to TRBJ1-5; 7 nucleotides line up with TRBD1. The junction had 5 bases not matched to a gene; V was cut back by 8 bases and J by 1 base. The CDR3 runs to 14 residues. Germline V gene data show CDR1 as MNHNY and CDR2 as SVGAGI (reference sequence). In DNA, the CDR3 is TGTGCCAGCGGAGACAGGGTCAGCAATCAGCCCCAGCATTTT. It yields the protein CASGDRVSNQPQHF.

This chain joins TRBV28 and TRBJ1-4; possibly TRBD1 for D (6 bases). CDR3 length: 17 amino acids. Trimming removed 7 bases from V and 8 bases from J, with 26 bases in between. In germline, CDR1 is MDHEN, CDR2 SYDVKM. CDR3: CASMGGGLAQVGEKLFF. DNA for the CDR3: TGTGCCAGCATGGGCGGGGGGCTCGCCCAGGTGGGGGAAAAACTGTTTTTT.

The chain carries TRBV29-1 and TRBJ1-1, with 10 bases aligning to TRBD1. Looked up from germline, CDR1 is SQVTM and CDR2 is ANQGSEA. The trim removed 1 base at V and 5 bases at J, leaving 7 bases unmatched. There are 15 residues in the CDR3. The CDR3 protein is CSVEGRGTGDTEAFF. In DNA form, the CDR3 reads TGCAGCGTTGAAGGTAGAGGGACAGGGGATACTGAAGCTTTCTTT.

The V and J genes are TRBV9 and TRBJ2-3; TRBD2 agrees at 15 bases. The CDR3 has 16 residues. Germline V CDR1 and CDR2: SGDLS, YYNGEE. With V trimmed by 0 bases and J by 5 bases, 1 base remained unmatched. CDR3 bases: TGTGCCAGCAGCGTAGGGACTAGCGGGAGGGGAGATACGCAGTATTTT. This sequence encodes CASSVGTSGRGDTQYF.

This clone has more than one count but fewer than ten. The chain has TRBV6-4 and TRBJ1-1; tentative D call: TRBD1 (6 bases). This CDR3 is 16 amino acids long. Germline V gives CDR1 MRHNA, CDR2 SNTAGT. V was cut by 3 bases and J by 2 bases, with 16 bases left in between. Written as DNA, the CDR3 is TGTGCCAGCAGTGAGAGCGGGGGCAGACTAAACACTGAAGCTTTCTTT. This translates into CASSESGGRLNTEAFF.

J is TRBJ2-3 and V is TRBV9; D unresolved. The CDR3 covers 12 residues. Germline values: CDR1 SGDLS, CDR2 YYNGEE. V was clipped by 0 bases and J by 4 bases, with 3 bases between them. CDR3 amino acids: CASSVVSDTQYF. The CDR3, as DNA: TGTGCCAGCAGCGTAGTATCAGATACGCAGTATTTT.

The chain couples TRBV6-5 to TRBJ1-2; 9 bases are shared with TRBD1. Trimming cost V 0 bases and J 5 bases; bases outside gene matches: 4. CDR1 is MNHEY and CDR2 is SVGAGI in the germline V gene. The CDR3 length is 15 residues. The CDR3 loop reads CASSYSWDRVYGYTF. Written as DNA, the CDR3 is TGTGCCAGCAGTTACTCGTGGGACAGGGTTTATGGCTACACCTTC.

The chain couples TRBV29-1 to TRBJ1-1; D gene uncertain. CDR3 length equals 11 residues. CDR1 is SQVTM, CDR2 ANQGSEA, per germline. Trimming pared 6 bases from V and 4 bases from J, leaving 9 bases between. CDR3 nucleotide sequence: TGCAGCGTGGAGGGTCCCACTGAAGCTTTCTTT. This encodes CSVEGPTEAFF.

This clone showed up just once. The rearrangement links TRBV9 to TRBJ1-6; D unresolved. Germline CDR1 SGDLS, CDR2 YYNGEE. The CDR3 is 15 residues long. V lost 0 bases and J lost 7, with 11 bases in between. CDR3 nucleotides: TGTGCCAGCAGCGTAGGGAGGCCAGCCAATTCACCCCTCCACTTT. Protein product: CASSVGRPANSPLHF.

V gene TRBV11-3 combines with J gene TRBJ2-5; the D gene is possibly TRBD2 (5 bases). The CDR3 spans 14 residues. The V end lost 5 bases, the J end lost 5 bases, and 15 bases lay between the germline ends. Germline CDR1 is SGHNT and CDR2 is YENEEA. DNA for the CDR3: TGTGCCAGCAGCCCCGGGGTCCCCGACGAGACCCAGTACTTC. Translated: CASSPGVPDETQYF.

The chain combines TRBV2 with TRBJ2-7, with 8 bases matching TRBD1. The length of the CDR3 is 12 residues. Germline assignment: CDR1 SNHLY and CDR2 FYNNEI. Trimming at V came to 6 bases and at J to 4 bases, leaving 2 bases not matched to a gene. The CDR3 nucleotides read TGTGCCAGCAGAGACAGGGGTTACGAGCAGTACTTC. This codes for CASRDRGYEQYF.

The rearrangement links TRBV30 to TRBJ1-1; TRBD1 aligns across 7 bases. Germline V gene sequence: CDR1 GTSNPN, CDR2 SVGIG (reference sequence). The CDR3 has 17 residues. Losses at the gene ends were 3 bases for V and 4 bases for J; bases not matched to a gene: 17. CDR3 sequence: CAWSLTGLQIRGTEAFF. CDR3 coding DNA: TGTGCCTGGAGCCTGACAGGGCTCCAAATCAGGGGCACTGAAGCTTTCTTT.

V usage is TRBV28 and J usage is TRBJ1-6; perhaps TRBD1 as D (6 bases). V shed 10 bases and J shed 0 bases, with 22 bases lying between them. CDR1 MDHEN and CDR2 SYDVKM come from the germline V gene. The CDR3 runs 18 residues. The CDR3: CATEPDPTGYSYNSPLHF. The CDR3 bases are TGTGCCACCGAACCAGATCCGACAGGATACTCCTATAATTCACCCCTCCACTTT.

The gene calls are TRBV18 and TRBJ2-5; 7 bases line up with TRBD1. The CDR3 loop spans 14 amino acids. V was clipped by 3 bases and J by 2 bases; unmatched bases: 3. The germline gives CDR1 KGHSH, CDR2 LQKENI. In DNA, the CDR3 is TGTGCCAGCTCACCTCTGGGACAGCAAGAGACCCAGTACTTC. Protein sequence: CASSPLGQQETQYF.

This rearrangement joins TRBV7-2 to TRBJ2-3, with a possible D match to TRBD2 (6 bases). Germline V gene sequence: CDR1 SGHTA, CDR2 FQGNSA. The CDR3 covers 18 residues. Trimming removed 2 bases at V and 0 bases at J, with 18 bases between. CDR3 sequence: CASSLRVRGRLSTDTQYF. The CDR3 DNA reads as TGTGCCAGCAGCTTAAGGGTGCGGGGCCGTCTTAGCACAGATACGCAGTATTTT. Supplemented by reference TRBV7-2 and TRBJ2-3, the full variable domain reads GAGVSQSPSNKVTEKGKDVELRCDPISGHTALYWYRQSLGQGLEFLIYFQGNSAPDKSGLPSDRFSAERTGGSVSTLTIQRTQQEDSAVYLCASSLRVRGRLSTDTQYFGPGTRLTVL.

This chain joins TRBV6-1 and TRBJ1-4; tentative D call: TRBD1 (5 bases). CDR1 and CDR2 (germline): MNHNS, SASEGT. The CDR3 is 13 residues long. V lost 3 bases and J lost 13, with 15 bases in between. CDR3 bases: TGTGCCAGCAGTGAGGGGGTTGGGGGGGGACTGTTTTTT. Its translation: CASSEGVGGGLFF.

With respect to this clone: Its ends do not fully match the called genes, so a read error is possible. The chain has TRBV7-9 and TRBJ1-1, with unresolved D. Germline CDR1 SEHNR, CDR2 FQNEAQ (reference sequence). The CDR3 spans 12 residues. CDR3 sequence reads: CSSSPRGGEAFF. The CDR3 DNA reads TGTTCCAGCAGCCCTCGAGGAGGAGAAGCTTTCTTT.

This clone appeared once. This rearrangement joins TRBV6-5 to TRBJ2-2; D possibly corresponds to TRBD1 (5 bases). V gave up 5 bases and J gave up 2 bases, with 12 bases separating them. The CDR3 runs to 15 residues. In germline, CDR1 is MNHEY, CDR2 SVGAGI. The CDR3 loop is CASSTIRVNTGELFF. CDR3 DNA sequence: TGTGCCAGCAGTACAATCAGGGTCAACACCGGGGAGCTGTTTTTT.

V and J are TRBV2 and TRBJ2-4; D gene uncertain. The CDR3 length is 13 residues. Trimming removed 8 bases at V and 0 bases at J, with 8 bases between. Germline assignment: CDR1 SNHLY and CDR2 FYNNEI. The CDR3 protein is CASFSLAKNIQYF. The CDR3 DNA reads TGTGCCAGCTTCTCCCTAGCCAAAAACATTCAGTACTTC.